A single sample gave rise to the 24 T cell receptor beta chains below, sequenced in a study of cytomegalovirus exposure and HLA in healthy donors. Sequencing was performed with immunoSEQ multiplex PCR; in TCRdb, only in-frame clones are kept and a portion is missing. The top ten hold more than 0.95% of the sample, which has about 57,000 clones, about 90% seen once. The material sequenced was PBMCs. Receptors were obtained from a woman between 18 and 29 years old in good health and CMV-seronegative.

This chain uses TRBV11-2 with TRBJ2-5; D possibly corresponds to TRBD2 (5 bases). Germline V CDR1 and CDR2: SGHAT, FQNNGV. The CDR3 sequence is 16 residues long. V lost 0 bases to trimming and J lost 2 bases, with 13 bases between them. CDR3 DNA: TGTGCCAGCAGCTTAGATCGGTCTAGCAGGCAAGAGACCCAGTACTTC. This encodes CASSLDRSSRQETQYF.

The chain recombines TRBV28 with TRBJ2-3; D remains unclear. The CDR3 has 12 residues. Germline V gene lookup returns CDR1 MDHEN and CDR2 SYDVKM. Trimming removed 6 bases from V and 2 bases from J, with 6 bases in between. The CDR3 coding sequence is TGTGCCAGCAGCCACTCCACAGATACGCAGTATTTT. It is translated as CASSHSTDTQYF.

The rearrangement joins TRBV5-1 to TRBJ2-3; no clear D gene. Between the trimmed V and J ends, which lost 0 bases and 6 bases, there was a span of 11 bases. The germline CDR1 and CDR2 sequences are SGHRS and YFSETQ. The length of the CDR3 is 14 residues. CDR3 residues: CASSLDYSADTQYF. The DNA for the CDR3 is TGCGCCAGCAGCTTGGACTACTCTGCCGATACGCAGTATTTT.

The chain combines TRBV5-1 with TRBJ1-2, with D perhaps TRBD1 (6 bases). Germline values: CDR1 SGHRS, CDR2 YFSETQ. The V end was cut by 4 bases, the J end by 7 bases, with 11 bases between. The CDR3 spans 12 residues. This CDR3 reads CASSPPGVGYTF. DNA of the CDR3: TGCGCCAGCAGCCCGCCAGGGGTTGGCTACACCTTC.

The chain is built from TRBV6-5 and TRBJ2-7, with D possibly TRBD2 on 5 matching bases. This CDR3 is built from 15 residues. The V end lost 6 bases, the J end lost 2 bases, and 17 bases lay between the germline ends. Germline CDR1 and CDR2: MNHEY and SVGAGI. The DNA for the CDR3 is TGTGCCAGCAGCCCCGGGAATTCGGAACCCTACGAGCAGTACTTC. It translates to CASSPGNSEPYEQYF.

The CDR3 bases are TGTGCCAGCAGCTGGACAGGGAGATCCTACGAGCAGTACTTC. Protein product: CASSWTGRSYEQYF. V and J are TRBV5-6 and TRBJ2-7, with 8 positions matching TRBD1. The J segment lost 1 base and the V segment lost 3 bases, leaving 3 bases of the junction unmatched. Germline CDR1 SGHDT, CDR2 YYEEEE. CDR3 length: 14 amino acids.

This rearrangement joins TRBV2 to TRBJ1-5; 9 nucleotides line up with TRBD1. Trimming cost V 7 bases and J 4 bases; bases outside gene matches: 14. Germline loops: CDR1 SNHLY, CDR2 FYNNEI. CDR3 size: 17 residues. The CDR3 coding sequence is TGTGCCAGCAATCAAAACTCCGGGACAGGGATAAATCAGCCCCAGCATTTT. Protein sequence: CASNQNSGTGINQPQHF.

J is TRBJ2-7 and V is TRBV28, with no clear D. V was shortened by 7 bases and J by 6 bases, with 22 bases between the two germline ends. Germline V CDR1 and CDR2: MDHEN, SYDVKM. CDR3 size: 15 residues. The CDR3 reads CASNPSGIPPREQYF. The CDR3 DNA follows: TGTGCCAGCAACCCATCCGGTATCCCTCCTCGCGAGCAGTACTTC.

The CDR3, as DNA: TGTGCCAGCAGTGACCACACTACTCCCTACGAGCAGTACTTC. Its translation: CASSDHTTPYEQYF. The V gene is TRBV6-1, the J gene TRBJ2-7; no clear D gene. Germline lookup yields CDR1 MNHNS and CDR2 SASEGT. Trimming took 3 bases from V and 2 from J, leaving 11 bases between them. This CDR3 is 14 amino acids long.

The chain couples TRBV30 to TRBJ1-6; TRBD1 matches at 7 bases. The ends lost 3 bases at V and 3 bases at J; junction bases unmatched: 5. The CDR3 length is 15 residues. Germline V gene lookup returns CDR1 GTSNPN and CDR2 SVGIG (reference sequence). This chain's CDR3 is CAWSAGQLYNSPLHF. For the CDR3, the DNA is TGTGCCTGGAGCGCGGGACAGCTCTATAATTCACCCCTCCACTTT.

The J gene is TRBJ1-1, the V gene TRBV28, with 8 bases fitting TRBD1. Germline assignment: CDR1 MDHEN and CDR2 SYDVKM. This CDR3 region has 15 residues. V dropped 7 bases and J dropped 5; count of bases not matched to a gene: 12. The CDR3 DNA reads as TGTGCCAGCACTCTCCAGGGGGCTGGGGGGACTGAAGCTTTCTTT. It specifies CASTLQGAGGTEAFF.

The rearrangement uses TRBV5-1 and TRBJ2-7; 7 bases fit TRBD1. In germline, CDR1 is SGHRS, CDR2 YFSETQ. The CDR3 spans 14 residues. Losses at the gene ends were 5 bases for V and 3 bases for J; bases not matched to a gene: 8. DNA of the CDR3: TGCGCCAGCAGACTTGGACAGGACCGCTACGAGCAGTACTTC. Protein product: CASRLGQDRYEQYF.

The chain combines TRBV2 with TRBJ2-7, with TRBD1 matching over 10 bases. Germline V lookup: CDR1 SNHLY, CDR2 FYNNEI. The V gene end was trimmed by 4 bases and the J gene end by 6 bases; junction bases not matched to a gene: 3. This CDR3 spans 13 amino acids. The DNA for the CDR3 is TGTGCCAGCAGTGCGTGGACAGGGGGCGAGCAGTACTTC. Translation: CASSAWTGGEQYF.

Of note for this clone: At one end the junction does not follow the germline gene, possibly because of a read error. The V call is TRBV28, the J call TRBJ2-4; 8 nucleotides agree with TRBD2. The CDR3 has 19 amino acids. CDR1 is MDHEN and CDR2 is SYDVKM in the germline V gene. The DNA of the CDR3 is TGTGCGAGCAGTGCGGGGGGAAAAGCGGATGGACTAGCCAAAAACATTCAGTACTTC. The encoded protein is CASSAGGKADGLAKNIQYF.

The V and J genes are TRBV29-1 and TRBJ1-1; D gene ambiguous. This CDR3 is built from 13 residues. Trimming removed 6 bases at V and 2 bases at J, with 13 bases between. Germline loops: CDR1 SQVTM, CDR2 ANQGSEA. The CDR3 DNA sequence: TGCAGCGTGAGGGCCGGGAGAAACACTGAAGCTTTCTTT. Its translation is CSVRAGRNTEAFF. Full variable domain (missing parts from reference TRBV29-1 and TRBJ1-1): SAVISQKPSRDICQRGTSLTIQCQVDSQVTMMFWYRQQPGQSLTLIATANQGSEATYESGFVIDKFPISRPNLTFSTLTVSNMSPEDSSIYLCSVRAGRNTEAFFGQGTRLTVV.

This clone showed up just a few times. This chain links TRBV7-2 with TRBJ2-2, with 14 bases matching TRBD2. CDR1 and CDR2 from the germline V gene are SGHTA and FQGNSA. V was clipped by 5 bases and J by 7 bases; unmatched bases: 12. The CDR3 runs 18 residues. The CDR3 nucleotides read TGTGCCAGCAGCCACGGGACTAGCGGGAGAAGGATTGGCGGGGAGCTGTTTTTT. Protein: CASSHGTSGRRIGGELFF. The full variable domain, rest sourced from reference TRBV7-2 and TRBJ2-2, is GAGVSQSPSNKVTEKGKDVELRCDPISGHTALYWYRQSLGQGLEFLIYFQGNSAPDKSGLPSDRFSAERTGGSVSTLTIQRTQQEDSAVYLCASSHGTSGRRIGGELFFGEGSRLTVL.

Here the CDR3 DNA reads TGCGCCAGCAGCTTGGCACAGGGGACGCAAGAGACCCAGTACTTC. Its translation is CASSLAQGTQETQYF. The chain recombines TRBV5-1 with TRBJ2-5; 7 nucleotides agree with TRBD1. The CDR3 consists of 15 residues. Germline CDR1 SGHRS, CDR2 YFSETQ. V gave up 0 bases and J gave up 2 bases; unmatched junction bases: 4.

This sequence joins TRBV2 and TRBJ1-2, with D perhaps matching TRBD1 (6 bases). Trimming removed 4 bases at V and 6 bases at J, with 9 bases between. Germline CDR1 and CDR2: SNHLY and FYNNEI. The CDR3 totals 12 residues. The CDR3 reads CASSGGGDGYTF. The CDR3, as DNA: TGTGCCAGCAGTGGGGGGGGCGATGGCTACACCTTC.

The rearrangement uses TRBV19 and TRBJ1-5; 9 nucleotides match TRBD1. Per germline, CDR1 LNHDA and CDR2 SQIVND (reference sequence). This CDR3 has 17 amino acids. V lost 3 bases to trimming and J lost 5 bases; unmatched junction nucleotides: 11. The CDR3: CASSIFPAQGAHQPQHF. For the CDR3, the DNA is TGTGCCAGTAGTATTTTTCCAGCACAGGGGGCTCATCAGCCCCAGCATTTT.

This clone was picked up one time. J is TRBJ1-4 and V is TRBV28; 9 bases fit TRBD1. The CDR3 is 12 amino acids. Per germline, CDR1 MDHEN and CDR2 SYDVKM. V lost 10 bases and J lost 6; bases outside the gene matches: 3. DNA of the CDR3: TGTGCCACCCGACAGGGGGATGAAAAACTGTTTTTT. It translates to CATRQGDEKLFF.

The DNA of the CDR3 is TGTGCCAGCAGTCCCCAACTTGGCGGGGGGCGGGTAGAGACCCAGTACTTC. Translation gives CASSPQLGGGRVETQYF. The J gene is TRBJ2-5, the V gene TRBV28; 8 bases match TRBD2. The CDR3 contains 17 residues. The trim removed 5 bases at V and 4 bases at J, leaving 15 bases unmatched. Germline V gene sequence: CDR1 MDHEN, CDR2 SYDVKM.

This clone was recorded once. The chain carries TRBV4-2 and TRBJ2-5; TRBD1 matches at 8 bases. V trimming: 1 base; J trimming: 5 bases; junction bases outside the gene matches: 3. The CDR3 is 14 amino acids. CDR1 is LGHNA and CDR2 is YNFKEQ in the germline V gene. The CDR3: CASSQGQGRETQYF. The CDR3 bases are TGTGCCAGCAGCCAAGGACAGGGGCGGGAGACCCAGTACTTC.

The V call is TRBV6-6, the J call TRBJ2-7, with D maybe TRBD2 (6 bases). Germline values: CDR1 MNHNY, CDR2 SVGAGI (reference sequence). The CDR3 has 16 residues. V was trimmed by 5 bases and J by 0 bases, leaving 17 bases between them. CDR3 DNA sequence: TGTGCCAGCAGTGGGGACGGGGGTTCACCCTCCTACGAGCAGTACTTC. Its translation is CASSGDGGSPSYEQYF.

The chain recombines TRBV6-1 with TRBJ2-3; TRBD2 might be the D (6 bases). V lost 7 bases, J lost 0 bases, and 14 bases lay in between. Per germline, CDR1 MNHNS and CDR2 SASEGT. The CDR3 runs 15 residues. DNA for the CDR3: TGTGCCAGCACTCAAGAGCGGGTTAGCACAGATACGCAGTATTTT. It yields the protein CASTQERVSTDTQYF.